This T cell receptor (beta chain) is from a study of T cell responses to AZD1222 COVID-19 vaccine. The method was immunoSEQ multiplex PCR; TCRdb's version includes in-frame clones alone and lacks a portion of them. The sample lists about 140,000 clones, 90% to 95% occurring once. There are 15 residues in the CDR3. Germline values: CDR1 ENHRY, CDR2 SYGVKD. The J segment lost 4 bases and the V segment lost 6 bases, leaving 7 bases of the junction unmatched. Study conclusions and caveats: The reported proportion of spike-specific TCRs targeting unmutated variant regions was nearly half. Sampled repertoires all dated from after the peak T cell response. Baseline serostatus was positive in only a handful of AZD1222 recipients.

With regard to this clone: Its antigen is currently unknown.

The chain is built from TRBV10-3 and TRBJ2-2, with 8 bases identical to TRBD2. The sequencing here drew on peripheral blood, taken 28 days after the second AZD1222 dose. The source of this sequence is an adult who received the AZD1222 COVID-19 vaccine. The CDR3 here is CAIREAGVGTGELFF. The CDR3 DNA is TGTGCCATCAGGGAAGCGGGAGTGGGCACCGGGGAGCTGTTTTTT.